This T cell receptor (beta chain) was recovered during a study of blood T cells in healthy people across ages. Broader study findings: Long-lived donors had more naive CD4+ cells and higher diversity than aged donors.

A second roughly 6 to 11 cycle PCR used barcoded and J-beta primers. TCRdb itself ran the 5' RACE reads through MiXCR, one entry per CDR3 protein. Altogether about 830,000 distinct CDR3 sequences are present, approximately 67% being singletons, with the ten largest covering 25% to 30%. The V gene's germline CDR1 is MNHEY and CDR2 SVGAGI. The CDR3 length is 18 residues. Trimming pared 4 bases from V and 0 bases from J, leaving 16 bases between. This clonotype has just a few counts. The target antigen is unknown. The chain links TRBV6-5 to TRBJ2-6; D possibly corresponds to TRBD1 (5 bases). Sequencing input: blood. The TCR comes from a man aged 25 to 40 in good health. The CDR3 nucleotides read TGTGCCAGCAGTTGGGCGACAGCCCAGCACTCTGGGGCCAACGTCCTGACTTTC. Amino acid sequence: CASSWATAQHSGANVLTF.